This TCR beta chain was sequenced in a study of response to subunit inactivated influenza vaccine (dated by TCRdb to 2017 to 2018). Regarding the complete study: The study used deep quantitative T cell receptor repertoire profiling to track responses to a trivalent subunit inactivated influenza vaccine.

V sheds 4 bases and J sheds 4 bases, leaving 14 bases between their ends. Looking up the germline V gene yields CDR1 SGHTA and CDR2 FQGNSA. The CDR3 contains 14 residues, cysteine and phenylalanine counted. Only the CDR3 DNA stays, 42 bases, in frame from base 1. Summary of the overall study and its limitations: It was suggested by the authors that each seasonal influenza vaccination may recruit only a limited number of new T cells.

In this sample, this clonotype turned up a few times. Its antigen is still unknown. Per-base qualities were not stored, and no clone one base away is much larger. Libraries were prepared through RT-PCR. Sequencing was carried out with an Illumina HiSeq 2500. TCRdb reran the public reads through fastp at Q25 and MiXCR, keeping productive beta chains. CDR3 protein duplicates are merged, each entry listing the most common genes and DNA. Here the sample has roughly 790,000 distinct CDR3 sequences; roughly 20% occur a single time. Of the sample, 10% falls within the top ten clones. The receptor chain draws on TRBV7-2 and TRBJ2-7; a confident D gene designation cannot be given. The starting material was PBMCs from blood, obtained about 5 days after vaccination. This TCR derives from a man aged 50 to 59 who received an inactivated influenza vaccine. Donor details come from another sample of the same person, matched by shared clones. The DNA sequence is given as TGTGCCAGCAGCTCGCCCCTCTTAAGGTACGAGCAGTACTTC. The encoded protein is CASSSPLLRYEQYF.